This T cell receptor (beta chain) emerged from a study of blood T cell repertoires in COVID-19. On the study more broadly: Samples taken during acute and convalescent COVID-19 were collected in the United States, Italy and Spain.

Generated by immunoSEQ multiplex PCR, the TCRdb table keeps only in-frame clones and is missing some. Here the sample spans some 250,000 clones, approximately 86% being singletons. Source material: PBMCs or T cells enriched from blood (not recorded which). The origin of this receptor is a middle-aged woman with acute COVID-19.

CDR3 residues: CASSLTGENEQYF. Here the CDR3 DNA reads TGTGCCAGCAGCTTGACAGGGGAAAACGAGCAGTACTTC. The chain has TRBV5-4 and TRBJ2-7, with 7 bases aligning to TRBD1. Trimming at V came to 1 base and at J to 5 bases, leaving 3 bases not matched to a gene. The CDR3 extends over 13 amino acids. Germline values: CDR1 SGHNT, CDR2 YYREEE (reference sequence).